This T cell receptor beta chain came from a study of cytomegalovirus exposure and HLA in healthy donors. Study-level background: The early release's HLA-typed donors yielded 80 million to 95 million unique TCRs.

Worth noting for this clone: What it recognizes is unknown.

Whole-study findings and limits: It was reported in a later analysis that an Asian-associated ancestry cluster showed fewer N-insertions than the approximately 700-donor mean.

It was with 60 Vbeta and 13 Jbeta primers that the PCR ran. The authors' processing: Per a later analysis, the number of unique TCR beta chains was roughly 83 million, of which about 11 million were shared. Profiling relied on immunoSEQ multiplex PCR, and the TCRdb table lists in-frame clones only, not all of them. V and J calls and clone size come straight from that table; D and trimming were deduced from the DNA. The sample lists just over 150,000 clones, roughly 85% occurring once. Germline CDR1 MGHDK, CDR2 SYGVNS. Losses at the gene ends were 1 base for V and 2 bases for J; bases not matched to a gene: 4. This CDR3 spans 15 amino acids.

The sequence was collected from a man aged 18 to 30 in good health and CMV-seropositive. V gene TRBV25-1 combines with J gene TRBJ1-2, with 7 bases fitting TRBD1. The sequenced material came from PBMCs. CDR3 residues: CASSESEGANYGYTF. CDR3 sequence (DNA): TGTGCCAGCAGTGAATCGGAGGGGGCAAACTATGGCTACACCTTC.